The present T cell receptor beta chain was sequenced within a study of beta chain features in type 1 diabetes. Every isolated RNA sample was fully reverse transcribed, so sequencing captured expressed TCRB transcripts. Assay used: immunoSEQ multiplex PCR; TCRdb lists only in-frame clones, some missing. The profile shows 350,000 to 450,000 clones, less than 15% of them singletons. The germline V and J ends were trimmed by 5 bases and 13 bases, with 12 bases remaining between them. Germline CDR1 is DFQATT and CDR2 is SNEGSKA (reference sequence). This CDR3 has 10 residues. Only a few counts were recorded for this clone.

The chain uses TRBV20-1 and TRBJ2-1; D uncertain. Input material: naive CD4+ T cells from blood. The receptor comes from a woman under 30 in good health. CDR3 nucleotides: TGCAGTGCTGCCCAAGCCAAACAGTTCTTC. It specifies CSAAQAKQFF.